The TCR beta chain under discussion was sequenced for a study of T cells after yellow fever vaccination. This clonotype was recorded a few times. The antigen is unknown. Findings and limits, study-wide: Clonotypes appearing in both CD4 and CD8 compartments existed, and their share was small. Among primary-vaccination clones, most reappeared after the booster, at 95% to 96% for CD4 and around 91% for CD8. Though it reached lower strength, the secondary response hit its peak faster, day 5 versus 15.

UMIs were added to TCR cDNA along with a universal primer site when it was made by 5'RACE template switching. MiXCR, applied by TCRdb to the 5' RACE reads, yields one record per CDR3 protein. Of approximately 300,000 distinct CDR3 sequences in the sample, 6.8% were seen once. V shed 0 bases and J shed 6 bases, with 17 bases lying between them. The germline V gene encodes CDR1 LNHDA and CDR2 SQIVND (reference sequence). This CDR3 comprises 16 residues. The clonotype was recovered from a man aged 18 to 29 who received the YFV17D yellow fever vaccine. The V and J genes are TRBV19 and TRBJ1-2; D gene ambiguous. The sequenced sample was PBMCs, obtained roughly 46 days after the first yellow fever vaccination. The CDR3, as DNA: TGTGCCAGTAGTATAGATAGACGCGGAGTGGTGGATGGCTACACCTTC. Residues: CASSIDRRGVVDGYTF.